This T cell receptor beta chain is from a study of response to subunit inactivated influenza vaccine. General study results and limits: It was the authors' suggestion that each seasonal influenza vaccination recruits few new T cells.

Details on this clonotype: As yet, its antigen is unknown.

TCRdb processed the RT-PCR reads anew with MiXCR; each CDR3 protein has one entry. The sample lists about 800,000 distinct CDR3 sequences; 21% were seen once. The length of the CDR3 is 18 residues. Germline-derived CDR1 and CDR2 are LGHNA and YNFKEQ. After removal of 4 bases from V and 2 bases from J, the junction contained 8 bases not matched to a gene. This sequence joins TRBV4-2 and TRBJ2-3; 14 nucleotides match TRBD2. Sequencing was performed on PBMCs from blood, taken less than 6 days after vaccination. This clonotype was sampled from a man aged 50 or older who received an inactivated influenza vaccine. The CDR3 nucleotides are TGTGCCAGCAGCCCCGGGACTAGCGGGGGAACTATCACAGATACGCAGTATTTT. Translation gives CASSPGTSGGTITDTQYF.